These 17 T cell receptor beta chains originate from one sample sequenced in a study of T-cell memory formation after mild COVID-19. TCRdb redid the calling of the 5' RACE reads with MiXCR, one entry per CDR3 protein. The sample includes roughly 190,000 distinct CDR3 sequences, about a sixth of them seen just once. The sample taken for sequencing was PBMCs or a T cell subset sorted from them (not recorded which). The receptors derive from an adult woman who had mild COVID-19 (a few samples of this study predate the infection). Cell type and time point are not known.

This chain connects TRBV11-2 to TRBJ2-3, with 12 positions matching TRBD2. The J segment lost 6 bases and the V segment lost 7 bases, leaving 17 bases of the junction unmatched. Germline V CDR1 and CDR2: SGHAT, FQNNGV. The length of the CDR3 is 18 residues. Here the CDR3 DNA reads TGTGCCAGCACCCCCGGGTCTCTAGCGGGAGGGCCAGGGGATACGCAGTATTTT. Encoded protein: CASTPGSLAGGPGDTQYF.

The chain employs TRBV6-1 and TRBJ1-2, with TRBD1 as a possible D gene (5 bases). CDR3 size: 12 residues. CDR1 MNHNS and CDR2 SASEGT come from the germline V gene. Between the trimmed V and J ends, which lost 8 bases and 4 bases, there was a span of 11 bases. The CDR3 loop reads CASELGRYGYTF. CDR3 nucleotide sequence: TGTGCCAGCGAGTTGGGGCGCTATGGCTACACCTTC.

This rearrangement joins TRBV6-2 or TRBV6-3 to TRBJ2-7; the match to TRBD2 covers 8 bases. The V segment lost 5 bases and the J segment 0 bases; nucleotides outside the gene matches: 9. CDR1 and CDR2 (germline): MNHEY, SVGEGT. This CDR3 is built from 16 residues. The CDR3 is CASSDRTSSLSYEQYF. CDR3 bases: TGTGCCAGCAGTGATAGGACTAGCTCCCTCTCCTACGAGCAGTACTTC.

The V and J genes are TRBV12-3 or TRBV12-4 and TRBJ2-2; 8 positions match TRBD2. V was pared by 1 base and J by 5 bases, with 6 bases of the junction left unmatched. The CDR3 is 16 amino acids. As DNA, the CDR3 is TGTGCCAGCAGTTTAGGTCCATCGGGAGGGACCGGGGAGCTGTTTTTT. This translates into CASSLGPSGGTGELFF.

This clonotype was seen more than once but under ten times. This chain links TRBV20-1 with TRBJ1-5; D not certain. The germline V gene has CDR1 DFQATT and CDR2 SNEGSKA (reference sequence). V gave up 3 bases and J gave up 3 bases, with 12 bases separating them. CDR3 length equals 14 residues. The DNA for the CDR3 is TGCAGTGCTAGTATGGGCGGATCCAATCAGCCCCAGCATTTT. Translating it yields CSASMGGSNQPQHF.

The chain is built from TRBV5-1 and TRBJ2-7; no reliable D call. Looked up from germline, CDR1 is SGHRS and CDR2 is YFSETQ. This CDR3 has 15 residues. Trimming removed 0 bases from V and 4 bases from J, with 14 bases in between. The CDR3 nucleotides are TGCGCCAGCAGCTTGGTTCTGTCCGCCTCGTACGAGCAGTACTTC. Its translation: CASSLVLSASYEQYF.

The chain joins TRBV29-1 to TRBJ2-2; D is unresolved. CDR3 size: 14 residues. CDR1 and CDR2 from the germline V gene are SQVTM and ANQGSEA. V gave up 5 bases and J gave up 1 base, with 11 bases separating them. The DNA for the CDR3 is TGCAGCGTTCGTCAGAAGAAGAACACCGGGGAGCTGTTTTTT. Translated, it gives CSVRQKKNTGELFF.

The rearrangement links TRBV5-1 to TRBJ1-2, with D uncertain. The V end lost 4 bases, the J end lost 0 bases, and 10 bases lay between the germline ends. CDR3 length: 14 residues. Germline values: CDR1 SGHRS, CDR2 YFSETQ. The CDR3 nucleotides read TGCGCCAGCAGCCCAGCGGCAGCTAACTATGGCTACACCTTC. This translates into CASSPAAANYGYTF.

The chain uses TRBV7-2 and TRBJ1-3; weak D call: TRBD1 (5 bases). Germline-derived CDR1 and CDR2 are SGHTA and FQGNSA. Trimming removed 5 bases from V and 4 bases from J, with 9 bases in between. This CDR3 is 13 amino acids long. CDR3 amino acids: CASSPTVGNTIYF. The CDR3 DNA sequence: TGTGCCAGCAGCCCGACAGTCGGAAACACCATATATTTT.

The rearrangement links TRBV19 to TRBJ1-5, with 8 bases matching TRBD1. Per the germline V gene, CDR1 is LNHDA and CDR2 is SQIVND (reference sequence). V dropped 1 base and J dropped 1; count of bases not matched to a gene: 3. The CDR3 runs to 16 residues. This CDR3 reads CASSIVAGGSNQPQHF. The CDR3 coding sequence is TGTGCCAGTAGTATAGTGGCAGGGGGCAGCAATCAGCCCCAGCATTTT. The full variable domain, in which reference TRBV19 and TRBJ1-5 provide the parts outside the CDR3, is DGGITQSPKYLFRKEGQNVTLSCEQNLNHDAMYWYRQDPGQGLRLIYYSQIVNDFQKGDIAEGYSVSREKKESFPLTVTSAQKNPTAFYLCASSIVAGGSNQPQHFGDGTRLSIL.

The genes are TRBV5-1 and TRBJ1-1, with D possibly being TRBD1 (5 bases). Looked up from germline, CDR1 is SGHRS and CDR2 is YFSETQ. This CDR3 region has 12 residues. The V end was cut by 8 bases, the J end by 3 bases, with 11 bases between. CDR3 bases: TGCGCCAGTCGAAGGGGAGACACTGAAGCTTTCTTT. Translating it yields CASRRGDTEAFF.

This clonotype was counted many times. This sequence joins TRBV5-1 and TRBJ1-2; D is undetermined. With 5 bases removed from V and 3 bases from J, the gap between germline ends came to 8 bases. Germline CDR1 reads SGHRS; CDR2 reads YFSETQ. The CDR3 is 12 residues long. The CDR3 DNA reads TGCGCCAGCAGGGAGAAGGACTATGGCTACACCTTC. It codes for CASREKDYGYTF.

The table lists this clonotype with a few counts. The chain links TRBV5-1 to TRBJ2-7; maybe TRBD1 (6 bases). Germline loops: CDR1 SGHRS, CDR2 YFSETQ. The CDR3 runs to 15 residues. V was cut by 4 bases and J by 0 bases, with 14 bases left in between. CDR3 amino acids: CASSQDRQVSYEQYF. The CDR3, as DNA: TGCGCCAGCAGCCAGGACAGACAGGTCTCCTACGAGCAGTACTTC.

This clonotype was detected only a few times. The chain combines TRBV12-3 or TRBV12-4 with TRBJ2-1; D possibly corresponds to TRBD2 (6 bases). CDR3 length: 13 amino acids. The V end lost 5 bases, the J end lost 8 bases, and 13 bases lay between the germline ends. CDR3 bases: TGTGCCAGCAGTCAGACTAGATCCCATGAGCAGTTCTTC. This encodes CASSQTRSHEQFF.

The chain combines TRBV6-6 with TRBJ1-2; no clear D. V was shortened by 4 bases and J by 8 bases, with 5 bases between the two germline ends. This CDR3 has 10 amino acids. The germline V gene has CDR1 MNHNY and CDR2 SVGAGI (reference sequence). The DNA for the CDR3 is TGTGCCAGCAGTTCGGAGGGCTACACCTTC. Amino acid sequence: CASSSEGYTF.

This clonotype was seen a handful of times. V gene TRBV12-3 or TRBV12-4 combines with J gene TRBJ1-4; 8 nucleotides agree with TRBD1. The junction had 10 bases not matched to a gene; V was cut back by 5 bases and J by 2 bases. The CDR3 extends over 17 amino acids. The CDR3 region is CASSNGQGVGTNEKLFF. The CDR3, as DNA: TGTGCCAGCAGTAACGGACAGGGCGTAGGGACTAATGAAAAACTGTTTTTT.

V gene TRBV5-4 combines with J gene TRBJ2-1, with 10 bases identical to TRBD2. The CDR3 contains 15 residues. CDR1 is SGHNT and CDR2 is YYREEE in the germline V gene (reference sequence). V shed 6 bases and J 6 bases; nucleotides not matched to a gene: 9. CDR3 sequence (DNA): TGTGCCAGCACCTCTGGAGCGGGGGGGCCCAATGAGCAGTTCTTC. Its translation: CASTSGAGGPNEQFF.